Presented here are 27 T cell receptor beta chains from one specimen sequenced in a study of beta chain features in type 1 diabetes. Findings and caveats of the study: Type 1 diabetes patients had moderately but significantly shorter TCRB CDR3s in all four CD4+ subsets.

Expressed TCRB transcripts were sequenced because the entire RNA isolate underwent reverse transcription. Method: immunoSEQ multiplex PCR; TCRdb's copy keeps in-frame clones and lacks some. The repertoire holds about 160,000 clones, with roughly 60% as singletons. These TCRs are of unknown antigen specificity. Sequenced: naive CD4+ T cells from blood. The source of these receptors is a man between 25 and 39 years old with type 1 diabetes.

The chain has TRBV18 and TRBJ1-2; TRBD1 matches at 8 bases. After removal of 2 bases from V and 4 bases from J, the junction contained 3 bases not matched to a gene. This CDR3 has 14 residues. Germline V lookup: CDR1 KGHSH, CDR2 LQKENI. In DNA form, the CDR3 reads TGTGCCAGCTCACCAGGACAGGGTAGCTATGGCTACACCTTC. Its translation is CASSPGQGSYGYTF.

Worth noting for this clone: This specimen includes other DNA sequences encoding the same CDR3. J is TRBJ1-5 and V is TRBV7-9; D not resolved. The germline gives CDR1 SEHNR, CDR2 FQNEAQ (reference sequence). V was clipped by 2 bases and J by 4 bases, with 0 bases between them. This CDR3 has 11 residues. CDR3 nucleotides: TGTGCCAGCAGCTTAAATCAGCCCCAGCATTTT. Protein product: CASSLNQPQHF.

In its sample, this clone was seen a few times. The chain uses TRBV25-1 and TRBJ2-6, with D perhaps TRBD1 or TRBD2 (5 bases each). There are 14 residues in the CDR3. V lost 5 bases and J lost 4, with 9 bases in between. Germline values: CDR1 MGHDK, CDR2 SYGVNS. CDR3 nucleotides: TGTGCCAGCAGTTGGGGGAAAGGGGCCAACGTCCTGACTTTC. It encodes CASSWGKGANVLTF.

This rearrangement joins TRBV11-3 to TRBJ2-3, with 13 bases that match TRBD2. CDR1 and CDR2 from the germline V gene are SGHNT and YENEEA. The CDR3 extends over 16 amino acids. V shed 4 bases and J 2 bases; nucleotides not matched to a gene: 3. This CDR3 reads CASSWGLAGNTDTQYF. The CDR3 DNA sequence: TGTGCCAGCAGCTGGGGACTAGCGGGGAACACAGATACGCAGTATTTT.

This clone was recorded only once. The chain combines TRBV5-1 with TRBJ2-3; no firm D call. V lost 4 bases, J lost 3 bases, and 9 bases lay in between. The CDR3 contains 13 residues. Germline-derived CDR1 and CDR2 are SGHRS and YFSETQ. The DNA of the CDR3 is TGCGCCAGCAGCCCCCCAACTACAGATACGCAGTATTTT. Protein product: CASSPPTTDTQYF.

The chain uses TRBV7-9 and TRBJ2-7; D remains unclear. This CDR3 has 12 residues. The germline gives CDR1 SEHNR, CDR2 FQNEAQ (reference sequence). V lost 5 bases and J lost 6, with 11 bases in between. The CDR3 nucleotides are TGTGCCAGCAGCCCAAGGTCTGCCGAGCAGTACTTC. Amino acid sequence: CASSPRSAEQYF.

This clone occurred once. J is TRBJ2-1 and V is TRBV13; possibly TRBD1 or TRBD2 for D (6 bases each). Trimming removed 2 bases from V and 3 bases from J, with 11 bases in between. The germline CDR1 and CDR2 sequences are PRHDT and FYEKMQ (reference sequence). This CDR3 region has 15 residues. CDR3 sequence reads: CASSLIGGYYNEQFF. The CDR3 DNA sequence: TGTGCCAGCAGCTTAATCGGGGGCTACTACAATGAGCAGTTCTTC.

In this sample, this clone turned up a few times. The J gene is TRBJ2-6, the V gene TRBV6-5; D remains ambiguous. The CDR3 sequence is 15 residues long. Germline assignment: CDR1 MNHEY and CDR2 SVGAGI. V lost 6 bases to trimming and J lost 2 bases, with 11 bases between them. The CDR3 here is CASRTTSAGANVLTF. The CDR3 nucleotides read TGTGCCAGCAGAACAACTTCTGCTGGGGCCAACGTCCTGACTTTC.

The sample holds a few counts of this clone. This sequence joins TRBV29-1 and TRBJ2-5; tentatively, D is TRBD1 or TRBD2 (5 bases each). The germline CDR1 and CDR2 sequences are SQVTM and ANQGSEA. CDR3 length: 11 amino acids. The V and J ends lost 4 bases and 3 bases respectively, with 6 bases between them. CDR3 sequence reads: CSVGGEETQYF. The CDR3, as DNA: TGCAGCGTTGGAGGGGAAGAGACCCAGTACTTC.

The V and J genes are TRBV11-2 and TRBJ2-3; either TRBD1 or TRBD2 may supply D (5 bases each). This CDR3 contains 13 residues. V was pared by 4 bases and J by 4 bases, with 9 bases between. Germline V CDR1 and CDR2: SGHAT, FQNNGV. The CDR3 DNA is TGTGCCAGCAGCTCCCGGGACCCAGATACGCAGTATTTT. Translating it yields CASSSRDPDTQYF.

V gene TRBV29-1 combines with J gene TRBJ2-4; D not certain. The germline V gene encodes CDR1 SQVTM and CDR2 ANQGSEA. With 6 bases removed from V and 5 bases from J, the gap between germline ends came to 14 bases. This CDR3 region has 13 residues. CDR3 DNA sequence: TGCAGCGTCCGGCTTAGTGCCGAAAACATTCAGTACTTC. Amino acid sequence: CSVRLSAENIQYF. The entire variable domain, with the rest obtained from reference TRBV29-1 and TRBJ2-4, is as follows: SAVISQKPSRDICQRGTSLTIQCQVDSQVTMMFWYRQQPGQSLTLIATANQGSEATYESGFVIDKFPISRPNLTFSTLTVSNMSPEDSSIYLCSVRLSAENIQYFGAGTRLSVL.

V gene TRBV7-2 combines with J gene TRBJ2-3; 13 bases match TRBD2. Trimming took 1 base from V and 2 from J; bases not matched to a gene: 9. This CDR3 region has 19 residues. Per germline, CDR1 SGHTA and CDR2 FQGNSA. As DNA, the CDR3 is TGTGCCAGCAGCTTAGTCGGCGGTGGGACTAGCGGGGCCACAGATACGCAGTATTTT. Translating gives CASSLVGGGTSGATDTQYF. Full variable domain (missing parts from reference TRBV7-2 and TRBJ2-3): GAGVSQSPSNKVTEKGKDVELRCDPISGHTALYWYRQSLGQGLEFLIYFQGNSAPDKSGLPSDRFSAERTGGSVSTLTIQRTQQEDSAVYLCASSLVGGGTSGATDTQYFGPGTRLTVL.

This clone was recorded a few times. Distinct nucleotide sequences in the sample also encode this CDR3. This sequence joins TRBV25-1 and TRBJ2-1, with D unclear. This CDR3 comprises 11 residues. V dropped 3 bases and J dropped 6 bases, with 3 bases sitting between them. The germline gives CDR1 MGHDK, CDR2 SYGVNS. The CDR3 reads CASSDLNEQFF. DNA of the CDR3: TGTGCCAGCAGTGACCTCAATGAGCAGTTCTTC.

DNA for the CDR3: TGTGCCAGCAGCTTACTCCCAAACGGGCTCCCGCGTCGAATCAGCACAGATACGCAGTATTTT. Protein: CASSLLPNGLPRRISTDTQYF. The chain has TRBV7-8 and TRBJ2-3, with D uncertain. Germline lookup yields CDR1 SGHVS and CDR2 FQNEAQ. Trimming left V 2 bases short and J 0 bases short, with 27 bases between. The CDR3 is made up of 21 amino acids.

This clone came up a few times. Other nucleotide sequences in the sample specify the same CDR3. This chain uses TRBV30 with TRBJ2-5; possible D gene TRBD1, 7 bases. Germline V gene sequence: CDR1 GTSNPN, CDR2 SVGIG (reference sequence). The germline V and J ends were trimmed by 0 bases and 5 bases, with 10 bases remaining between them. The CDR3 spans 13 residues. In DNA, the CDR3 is TGTGCCTGGAGTGTACAGGGGAGGGAGACCCAGTACTTC. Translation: CAWSVQGRETQYF.

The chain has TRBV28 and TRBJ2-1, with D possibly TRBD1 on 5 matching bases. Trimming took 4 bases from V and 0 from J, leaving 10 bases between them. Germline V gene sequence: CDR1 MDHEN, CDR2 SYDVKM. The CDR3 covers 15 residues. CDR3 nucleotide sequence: TGTGCCAGCAGTTCGCAGGGATTCTCCTACAATGAGCAGTTCTTC. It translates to CASSSQGFSYNEQFF.

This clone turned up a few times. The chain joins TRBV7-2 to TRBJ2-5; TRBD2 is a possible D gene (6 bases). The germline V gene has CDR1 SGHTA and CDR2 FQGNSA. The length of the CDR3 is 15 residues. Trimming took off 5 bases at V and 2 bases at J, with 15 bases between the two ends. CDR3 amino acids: CASSTPRLVQETQYF. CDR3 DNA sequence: TGTGCCAGCAGCACCCCTCGACTAGTTCAAGAGACCCAGTACTTC.

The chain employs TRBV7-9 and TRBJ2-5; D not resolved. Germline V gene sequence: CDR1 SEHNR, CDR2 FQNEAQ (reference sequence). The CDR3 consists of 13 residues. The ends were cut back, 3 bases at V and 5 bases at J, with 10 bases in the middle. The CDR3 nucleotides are TGTGCCAGCAGCTTCGAGATTATGGAGACCCAGTACTTC. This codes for CASSFEIMETQYF.

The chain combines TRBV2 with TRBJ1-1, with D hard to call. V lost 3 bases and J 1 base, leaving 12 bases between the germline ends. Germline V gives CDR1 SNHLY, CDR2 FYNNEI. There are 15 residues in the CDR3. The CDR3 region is CASSDWWAGNTEAFF. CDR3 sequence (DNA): TGTGCCAGCAGTGATTGGTGGGCCGGGAACACTGAAGCTTTCTTT.

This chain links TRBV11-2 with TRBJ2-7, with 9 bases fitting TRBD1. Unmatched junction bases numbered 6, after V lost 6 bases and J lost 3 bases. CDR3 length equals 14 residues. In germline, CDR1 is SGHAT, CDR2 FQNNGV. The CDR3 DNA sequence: TGTGCCAGCAGGTCACAGGGGGCTAACTACGAGCAGTACTTC. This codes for CASRSQGANYEQYF.

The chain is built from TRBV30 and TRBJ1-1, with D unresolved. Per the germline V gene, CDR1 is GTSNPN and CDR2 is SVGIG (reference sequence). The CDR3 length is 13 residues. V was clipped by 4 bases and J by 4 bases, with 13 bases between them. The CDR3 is CAWKDLSVTEAFF. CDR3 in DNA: TGTGCCTGGAAAGATTTAAGCGTCACTGAAGCTTTCTTT.

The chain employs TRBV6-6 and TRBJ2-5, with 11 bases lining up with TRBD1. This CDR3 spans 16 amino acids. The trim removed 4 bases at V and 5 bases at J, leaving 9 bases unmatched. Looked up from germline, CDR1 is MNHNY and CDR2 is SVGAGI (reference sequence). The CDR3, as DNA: TGTGCCAGCAGTTTCCGAGGGACAGGGGGTCTGGAGACCCAGTACTTC. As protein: CASSFRGTGGLETQYF.

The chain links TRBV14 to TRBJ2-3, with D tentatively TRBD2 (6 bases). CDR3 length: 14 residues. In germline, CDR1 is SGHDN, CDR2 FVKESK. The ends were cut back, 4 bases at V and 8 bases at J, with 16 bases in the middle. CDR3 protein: CASSRGELAGTQYF. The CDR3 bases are TGTGCCAGCAGCCGAGGTGAACTAGCTGGTACGCAGTATTTT. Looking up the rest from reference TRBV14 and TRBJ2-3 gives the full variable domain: EAGVTQFPSHSVIEKGQTVTLRCDPISGHDNLYWYRRVMGKEIKFLLHFVKESKQDESGMPNNRFLAERTGGTYSTLKVQPAELEDSGVYFCASSRGELAGTQYFGPGTRLTVL.

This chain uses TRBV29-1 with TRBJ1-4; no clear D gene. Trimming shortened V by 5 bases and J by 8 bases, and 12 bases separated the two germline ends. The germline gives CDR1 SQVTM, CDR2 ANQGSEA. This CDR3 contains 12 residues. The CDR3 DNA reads TGCAGCGTTAGACTTTTCCAGGAAAAACTGTTTTTT. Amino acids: CSVRLFQEKLFF.

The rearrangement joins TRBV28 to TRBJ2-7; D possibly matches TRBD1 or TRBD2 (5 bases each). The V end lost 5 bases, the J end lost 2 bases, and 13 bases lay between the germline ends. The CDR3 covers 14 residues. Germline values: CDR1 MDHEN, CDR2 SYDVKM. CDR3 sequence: CASSPGARTYEQYF. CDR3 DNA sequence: TGTGCCAGCAGTCCCGGGGCTAGGACCTACGAGCAGTACTTC.

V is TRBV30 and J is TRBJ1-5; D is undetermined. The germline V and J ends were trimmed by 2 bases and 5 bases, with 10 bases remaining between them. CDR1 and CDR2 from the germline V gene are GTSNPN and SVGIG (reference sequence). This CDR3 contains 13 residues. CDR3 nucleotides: TGTGCCTGGAGTCTGACGGGGTATCAGCCCCAGCATTTT. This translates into CAWSLTGYQPQHF.

CDR3 region: CASSGNRGNEQFF. The CDR3 nucleotides are TGTGCCAGCAGCGGCAACAGGGGGAATGAGCAGTTCTTC. This rearrangement joins TRBV13 to TRBJ2-1; 8 positions match TRBD1. Looked up from germline, CDR1 is PRHDT and CDR2 is FYEKMQ (reference sequence). The V and J ends lost 5 bases and 7 bases, in that order; junction bases with no gene match: 4. The CDR3 is made up of 13 amino acids. The entire variable domain, with the rest obtained from reference TRBV13 and TRBJ2-1, is as follows: AAGVIQSPRHLIKEKRETATLKCYPIPRHDTVYWYQQGPGQDPQFLISFYEKMQSDKGSIPDRFSAQQFSDYHSELNMSSLELGDSALYFCASSGNRGNEQFFGPGTRLTVL.